One and the same sample provided the 9 T cell receptor beta chains below, sequenced in a study of blood T cell repertoires in COVID-19. Produced via immunoSEQ multiplex PCR; TCRdb's table is partial and in-frame only. Among about 110,000 clones listed, 75% to 85% were seen once. The sequencing sample was made of peripheral blood. Receptors originate from a man aged 65 to 85 with acute or convalescent COVID-19.

This clone has just a few counts. This sequence joins TRBV2 and TRBJ1-4; 8 bases line up with TRBD1. The germline V gene encodes CDR1 SNHLY and CDR2 FYNNEI. This CDR3 is 15 amino acids long. Trimming removed 7 bases from V and 7 bases from J; junction bases left unmatched: 11. CDR3 sequence (DNA): TGTGCCAGCAAGGGGGGACAGGCGGCGGCTGAAAAACTGTTTTTT. Translation gives CASKGGQAAAEKLFF.

V gene TRBV23-1 combines with J gene TRBJ1-2, with a possible D match to TRBD1 (6 bases). TRBV23-1 is labeled an ORF, and its function is uncertain. There are 17 residues in the CDR3. The V end lost 0 bases, the J end lost 3 bases, and 17 bases lay between the germline ends. The CDR3 nucleotides are TGCGCCAGCAGTCAATCTGAGTGCAGGGGAAGTCACTATGGCTACACCTTC. As protein: CASSQSECRGSHYGYTF.

The CDR3 is CASSPGDSNYGYTF. CDR3 nucleotides: TGTGCCAGCAGCCCCGGGGACAGTAACTATGGCTACACCTTC. The V gene is TRBV4-2, the J gene TRBJ1-2; 7 bases are a match to TRBD1. CDR1 LGHNA and CDR2 YNFKEQ come from the germline V gene. The length of the CDR3 is 14 residues. The junction had 3 bases not matched to a gene; V was cut back by 4 bases and J by 1 base.

The J gene is TRBJ1-4, the V gene TRBV28, with TRBD1 as a possible D gene (5 bases). Germline loops: CDR1 MDHEN, CDR2 SYDVKM. The CDR3 spans 14 residues. The V gene lost 2 bases and the J gene lost 7 bases, with 11 bases spanning the gap. The CDR3: CASSLGTRGEKLFF. The CDR3 DNA reads TGTGCCAGCAGTTTAGGGACTCGGGGTGAAAAACTGTTTTTT.

V gene TRBV2 combines with J gene TRBJ1-2; 8 nucleotides line up with TRBD1. Germline CDR1 and CDR2: SNHLY and FYNNEI. The ends lost 11 bases at V and 8 bases at J; junction bases unmatched: 19. The CDR3 has 15 amino acids. The CDR3 reads CAGTRPGQGGFGYTF. The CDR3 DNA is TGTGCCGGAACTCGTCCTGGACAGGGAGGCTTCGGCTACACCTTC.

CDR3 protein: CAIRGQGANTIYF. The CDR3 nucleotides are TGTGCCATCAGGGGACAGGGGGCCAACACCATATATTTT. The chain has TRBV10-3 and TRBJ1-3; 12 nucleotides agree with TRBD1. V lost 6 bases and J lost 7; bases outside the gene matches: 1. Germline CDR1 reads ENHRY; CDR2 reads SYGVKD. The CDR3 loop spans 13 amino acids.

This chain's CDR3 is CASSPLGTGGRGTGELFF. CDR3 DNA sequence: TGTGCCAGCAGCCCTCTCGGGACAGGGGGCCGGGGCACCGGGGAGCTGTTTTTT. The chain carries TRBV14 and TRBJ2-2, with TRBD1 matching 12 bases. Per the germline V gene, CDR1 is SGHDN and CDR2 is FVKESK. The CDR3 has 18 amino acids. J was trimmed by 4 bases and V by 4 bases; bases with no gene match: 10.

This chain connects TRBV6-5 to TRBJ1-3, with D possibly TRBD1 on 6 matching bases. Germline loops: CDR1 MNHEY, CDR2 SVGAGI. V shed 5 bases and J shed 1 base, with 12 bases lying between them. CDR3 length: 15 residues. In DNA, the CDR3 is TGTGCCAGCAGTCTACAGGGTGTATCTGGAAACACCATATATTTT. Its translation is CASSLQGVSGNTIYF.

This clone has a single count. The CDR3 DNA is TGTGCCAGCAGTTTGGGGGGCCAAGAGACCCAGTACTTC. Protein product: CASSLGGQETQYF. V and J are TRBV12-3 or TRBV12-4 and TRBJ2-5; tentatively, D is TRBD2 (6 bases). The V end was cut by 3 bases, the J end by 1 base, with 6 bases between. The CDR3 is made up of 13 amino acids.